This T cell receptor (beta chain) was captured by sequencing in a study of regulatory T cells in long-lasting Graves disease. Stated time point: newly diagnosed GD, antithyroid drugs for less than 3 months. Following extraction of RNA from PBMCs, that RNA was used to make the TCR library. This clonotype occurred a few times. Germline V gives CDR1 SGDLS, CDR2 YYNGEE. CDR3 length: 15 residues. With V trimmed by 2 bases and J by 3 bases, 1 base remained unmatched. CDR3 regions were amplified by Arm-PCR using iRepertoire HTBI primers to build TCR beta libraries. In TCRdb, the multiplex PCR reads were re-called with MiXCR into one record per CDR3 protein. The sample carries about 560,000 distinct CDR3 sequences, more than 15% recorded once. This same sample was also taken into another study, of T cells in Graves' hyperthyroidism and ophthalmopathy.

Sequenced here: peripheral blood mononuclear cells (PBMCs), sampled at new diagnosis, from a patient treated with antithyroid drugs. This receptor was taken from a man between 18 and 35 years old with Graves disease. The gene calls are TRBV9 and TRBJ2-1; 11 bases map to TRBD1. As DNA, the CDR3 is TGTGCCAGCAGCGTGGGACAGGGGGTCTACAATGAGCAGTTCTTC. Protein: CASSVGQGVYNEQFF.